The rows below give T cell receptor beta chains drawn from one sample of a study of T cell repertoires in ileal Crohn's disease. Assay used: immunoSEQ multiplex PCR; TCRdb lists only in-frame clones, some missing. This table holds over 10,000 clones, 78% found once. The specimen was ileal tissue. These receptors all stem from an adult with Crohn's disease. Both conserved end residues are part of each CDR3. The D gene is left open where the match is weak. Size values are once, few and many counts, or a class for expanded clones, and some rows have none.

length	size	J	V	D	DNA	CDR3
12	-	TRBJ2-2	TRBV29-1	-	TGCAGCGGGGGCGGGGTTACCGGGGAGCTGTTTTTT	CSGGGVTGELFF
14	-	TRBJ2-7	TRBV25-1	-	TGTGCCAGCAGTGATTGGGGCGTTCCCTACGAGCAGTACTTC	CASSDWGVPYEQYF
14	medium-sized	TRBJ1-2	TRBV7-3	TRBD1	TGTGCCAGCAGCTCAGGCGGACAGGGGGATGGCTACACCTTC	CASSSGGQGDGYTF
14	-	TRBJ1-5	TRBV5-7	-	TGTGCCAGCAGCTTGCAGTATAGCAATCAGCCCCAGCATTTT	CASSLQYSNQPQHF
14	few	TRBJ2-3	TRBV6-1	-	TGTGCCAGCAGTCGGGATACTAGCACAGATACGCAGTATTTT	CASSRDTSTDTQYF
14	-	TRBJ1-1	TRBV5-1	-	TGCGCCAGCAGCTTTACCCTTAATGCGGTTGAAGCTTTCTTT	CASSFTLNAVEAFF
12	-	TRBJ1-5	TRBV2	-	TGTGCCAGCAGAGGGGGCAATCAGCCCCAGCATTTT	CASRGGNQPQHF
15	-	TRBJ2-3	TRBV5-6	TRBD1	TGTGCCAGCAGCTGGATGACAGGGGGCACAGATACGCAGTATTTT	CASSWMTGGTDTQYF
13	-	TRBJ2-7	TRBV4-1	-	TGCGCCAGCAGCCAGGGTGGGGCGTACGAGCAGTACTTC	CASSQGGAYEQYF
17	-	TRBJ2-5	TRBV19	TRBD2	TGTGCCAGTAGTATGCTCCCTAGCGGGGGGGGGAAAGAGACCCAGTACTTC	CASSMLPSGGGKETQYF
14	once	TRBJ2-5	TRBV7-9	TRBD2	TGTGCCAGCAGCTCGACGGGGGGCCAAGAGACCCAGTACTTC	CASSSTGGQETQYF
12	few	TRBJ2-1	TRBV27	-	TGTGCCAGCAGCTTAGGAGGGTATGAGCAGTTCTTC	CASSLGGYEQFF
14	-	TRBJ2-7	TRBV19	TRBD2	TGTGCCAGTAGTATCACCCTAGCGGACTACGAGCAGTACTTC	CASSITLADYEQYF
15	-	TRBJ2-7	TRBV2	-	TGTGCCAGCAGTGGTCCCAGTTATTCAGTCTACGAGCAGTACTTC	CASSGPSYSVYEQYF
13	-	TRBJ1-1	TRBV28	-	TGTGCCATGGCGAGGCAGTTGAACACTGAAGCTTTCTTT	CAMARQLNTEAFF
12	few	TRBJ1-3	TRBV6-6	-	TGTGCCAGCAGTACCAGCGGGGACACCATATATTTT	CASSTSGDTIYF
15	medium-sized	TRBJ2-1	TRBV2	-	TGTGCCAGCAGCCCCGCTCCGAGCTCCTACAATGAGCAGTTCTTC	CASSPAPSSYNEQFF
13	-	TRBJ1-1	TRBV5-1	TRBD1	TGCGCCAGCAGCCCAGGGGGCTGGACTGAAGCTTTCTTT	CASSPGGWTEAFF
14	-	TRBJ1-5	TRBV6-6	-	TGTGCCAGCAGCCGGGGGAAGAGCAATCAGCCCCAGCATTTT	CASSRGKSNQPQHF
14	-	TRBJ1-6	TRBV5-1	-	TGCGCCAGCAGCTTGTACCAGGCAAATTCACCCCTCCACTTT	CASSLYQANSPLHF
13	-	TRBJ1-1	TRBV4-2	TRBD1	TGTGCCAGCAGCCCCCCGGACAGGTGGGAAGCTTTCTTT	CASSPPDRWEAFF
11	-	TRBJ1-1	TRBV5-8	-	TGTGCCTTGGGTGGCAGGAAGGGGGCTTTCTTT	CALGGRKGAFF
13	-	TRBJ1-2	TRBV18	-	TGTGCCAGCTCACCGGACAGTTCGGGTGGCTACACCTTC	CASSPDSSGGYTF
16	-	TRBJ1-5	TRBV19	TRBD1	TGTGCCAGTAGTATAGCCTGGGACAGGGGAAATCAGCCCCAGCATTTT	CASSIAWDRGNQPQHF